This TCR beta chain appears in the sequencing data of a study of blood T cell repertoires in COVID-19. Across the study: Spain, Italy and the United States supplied samples that represented acute and convalescent COVID-19. PBMCs, B-cell-depleted T cells, or T cells were the source of the cDNA or gDNA that made up the material.

This CDR3 contains 16 residues. Germline CDR1 is LGHDT and CDR2 is YNNKEL (reference sequence). Trimming cost V 0 bases and J 4 bases; bases outside gene matches: 8. Authors' analysis steps: For nucleated cells, counts were estimated from reference gene primer amplification. Assay: immunoSEQ multiplex PCR; the TCRdb copy retains only in-frame clones and omits some. V and J calls plus clone size are reproduced from that table; the DNA served to infer D and trimming. The repertoire consists of more than 8,500 clones, with under 90% occurring once and the leading ten covering approximately 7.3%. The receptor was isolated from a man aged 65 to 79 with active COVID-19. The sample was peripheral blood. The chain combines TRBV3-1 (or the pseudogene TRBV3-2) with TRBJ2-5, with 7 bases lining up with TRBD2. The CDR3 coding sequence is TGTGCCAGCAGCCAAGATCTAGGGAGGGAGGTAGAGACCCAGTACTTC. It translates to CASSQDLGREVETQYF.